This T cell receptor beta chain was documented in a study of OX40 agonist ivuxolimab in advanced cancers. The wider study: The patients got ivuxolimab, which is an agonistic anti-OX40 (CD134) antibody. Recorded diagnoses for dose-escalation patients were hepatocellular carcinoma, melanoma, renal cell or head and neck cancer. Broader study findings: The average count of expanded clones was higher among CD8+ T cells than among CD4+.

As regards this clone: Its antigen remains unidentified.

Libraries were prepared by immunoSEQ multiplex PCR; TCRdb keeps only in-frame clonotypes and omits some of them. The sample holds 65,000 to 80,000 clones; roughly nine tenths are singletons and the top ten take 0.7% to 0.9%. Germline V gene sequence: CDR1 MNHNY, CDR2 SVGAGI (reference sequence). V gave up 6 bases and J gave up 0 bases, with 15 bases separating them. The CDR3 consists of 16 residues. The receptor was derived from an adult with an advanced solid tumor such as melanoma, head and neck, liver or kidney cancer. This chain connects TRBV6-6 to TRBJ1-3; D is possibly TRBD1 (5 bases). Material: CD4+ or CD8+ T cells sorted from blood, obtained in a trial of the OX40 agonist ivuxolimab. CDR3: CASSLTNTGSGNTIYF. The CDR3 coding sequence is TGTGCCAGCAGCCTGACTAATACAGGCTCTGGAAACACCATATATTTT.